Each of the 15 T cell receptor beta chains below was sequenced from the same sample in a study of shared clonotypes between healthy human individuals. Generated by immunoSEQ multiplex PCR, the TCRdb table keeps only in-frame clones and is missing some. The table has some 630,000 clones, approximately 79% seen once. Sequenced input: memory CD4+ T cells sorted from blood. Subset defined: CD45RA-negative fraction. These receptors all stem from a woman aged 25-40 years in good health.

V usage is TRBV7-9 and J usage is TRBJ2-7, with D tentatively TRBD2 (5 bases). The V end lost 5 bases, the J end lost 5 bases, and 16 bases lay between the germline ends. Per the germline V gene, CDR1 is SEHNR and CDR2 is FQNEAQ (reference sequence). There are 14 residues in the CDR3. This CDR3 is CASSLITRPHEQYF. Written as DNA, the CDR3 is TGTGCCAGCAGCCTAATTACTAGGCCCCACGAGCAGTACTTC.

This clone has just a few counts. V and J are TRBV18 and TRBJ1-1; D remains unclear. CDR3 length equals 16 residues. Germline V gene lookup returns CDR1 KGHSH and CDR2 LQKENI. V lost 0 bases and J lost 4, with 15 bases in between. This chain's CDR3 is CASSPPDAGSFTEAFF. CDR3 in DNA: TGTGCCAGCTCACCACCGGACGCGGGAAGTTTCACTGAAGCTTTCTTT.

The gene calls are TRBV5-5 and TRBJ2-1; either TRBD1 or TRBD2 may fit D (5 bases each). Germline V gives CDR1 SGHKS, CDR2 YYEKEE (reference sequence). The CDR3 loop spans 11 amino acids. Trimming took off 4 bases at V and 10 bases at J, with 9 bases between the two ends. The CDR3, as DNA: TGTGCCAGCAGCACGAGGGGAGAGCAGTTCTTC. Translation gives CASSTRGEQFF.

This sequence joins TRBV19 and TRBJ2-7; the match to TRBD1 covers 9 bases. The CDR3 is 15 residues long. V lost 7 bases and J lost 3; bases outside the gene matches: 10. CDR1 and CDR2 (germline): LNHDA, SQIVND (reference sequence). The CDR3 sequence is CASTRRSGQGYEQYF. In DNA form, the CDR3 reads TGTGCCAGTACCCGAAGATCGGGACAGGGCTACGAGCAGTACTTC.

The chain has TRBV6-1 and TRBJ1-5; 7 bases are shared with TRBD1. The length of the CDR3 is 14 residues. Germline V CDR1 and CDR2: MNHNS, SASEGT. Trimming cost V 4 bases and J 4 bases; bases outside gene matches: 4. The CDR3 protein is CASSARTGNQPQHF. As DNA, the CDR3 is TGTGCCAGCAGTGCCAGGACAGGAAATCAGCCCCAGCATTTT.

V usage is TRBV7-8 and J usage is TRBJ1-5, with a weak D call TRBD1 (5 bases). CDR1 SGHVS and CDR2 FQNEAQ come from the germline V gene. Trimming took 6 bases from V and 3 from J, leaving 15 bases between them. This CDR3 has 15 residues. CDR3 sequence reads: CASSRGRGANQPQHF. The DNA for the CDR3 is TGTGCCAGCAGTAGAGGGAGGGGTGCCAATCAGCCCCAGCATTTT.

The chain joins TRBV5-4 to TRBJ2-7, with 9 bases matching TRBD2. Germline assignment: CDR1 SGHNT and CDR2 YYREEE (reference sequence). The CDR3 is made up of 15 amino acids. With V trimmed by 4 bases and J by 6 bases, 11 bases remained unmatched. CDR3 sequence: CASSARTSVLGEQYF. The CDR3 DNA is TGTGCCAGCAGCGCCCGGACTAGCGTCTTAGGCGAGCAGTACTTC.

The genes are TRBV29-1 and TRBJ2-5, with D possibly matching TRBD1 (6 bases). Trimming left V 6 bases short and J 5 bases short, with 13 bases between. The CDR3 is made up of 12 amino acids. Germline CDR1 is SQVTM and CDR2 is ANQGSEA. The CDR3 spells CSVAGQGETQYF. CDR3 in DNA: TGCAGCGTCGCGGGCCAGGGGGAGACCCAGTACTTC.

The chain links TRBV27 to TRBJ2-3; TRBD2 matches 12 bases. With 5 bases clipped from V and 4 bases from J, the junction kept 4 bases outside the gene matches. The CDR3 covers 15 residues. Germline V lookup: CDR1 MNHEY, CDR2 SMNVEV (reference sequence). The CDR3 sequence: CASSRLAGVADTQYF. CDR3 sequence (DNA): TGTGCCAGCAGTCGACTAGCGGGAGTGGCAGATACGCAGTATTTT.

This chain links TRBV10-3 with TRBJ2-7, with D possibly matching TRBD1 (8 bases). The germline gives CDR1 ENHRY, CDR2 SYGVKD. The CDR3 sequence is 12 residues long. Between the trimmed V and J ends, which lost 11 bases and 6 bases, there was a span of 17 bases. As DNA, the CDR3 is TGTGCCGCTAGGACAGGGAGGGCCGAGCAGTACTTC. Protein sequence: CAARTGRAEQYF.

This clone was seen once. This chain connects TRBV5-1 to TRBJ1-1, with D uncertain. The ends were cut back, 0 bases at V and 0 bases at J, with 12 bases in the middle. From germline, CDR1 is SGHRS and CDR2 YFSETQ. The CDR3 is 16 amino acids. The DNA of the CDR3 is TGCGCCAGCAGCTTGGGGTTCGCGAGTTTGAACACTGAAGCTTTCTTT. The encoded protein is CASSLGFASLNTEAFF.

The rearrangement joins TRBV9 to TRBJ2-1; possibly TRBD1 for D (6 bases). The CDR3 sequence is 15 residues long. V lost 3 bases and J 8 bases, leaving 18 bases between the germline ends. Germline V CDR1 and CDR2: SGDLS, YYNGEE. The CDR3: CASSDTGSHGDEQFF. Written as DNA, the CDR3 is TGTGCCAGCAGCGATACAGGGTCTCATGGGGATGAGCAGTTCTTC.

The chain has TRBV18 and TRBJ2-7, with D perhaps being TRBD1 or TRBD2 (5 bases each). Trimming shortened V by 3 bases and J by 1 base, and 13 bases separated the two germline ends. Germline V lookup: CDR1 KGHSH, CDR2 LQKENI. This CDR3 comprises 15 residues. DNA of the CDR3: TGTGCCAGCTCACCGCTCGGGACGTATTCCTACGAGCAGTACTTC. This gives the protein CASSPLGTYSYEQYF.

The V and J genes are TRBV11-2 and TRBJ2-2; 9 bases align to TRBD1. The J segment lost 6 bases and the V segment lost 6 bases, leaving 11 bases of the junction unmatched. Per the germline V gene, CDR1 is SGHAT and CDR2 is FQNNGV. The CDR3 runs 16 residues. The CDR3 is CASRSDPGQGAGELFF. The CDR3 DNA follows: TGTGCCAGCAGGTCCGATCCGGGACAGGGTGCCGGGGAGCTGTTTTTT.

For the CDR3, the DNA is TGCAGCGCAGGCGAGCGTACTGAAGCTTTCTTT. It codes for CSAGERTEAFF. V and J are TRBV29-1 and TRBJ1-1; no definite D call. Germline assignment: CDR1 SQVTM and CDR2 ANQGSEA. The V and J ends lost 7 bases and 5 bases respectively, with 11 bases between them. The CDR3 totals 11 residues.